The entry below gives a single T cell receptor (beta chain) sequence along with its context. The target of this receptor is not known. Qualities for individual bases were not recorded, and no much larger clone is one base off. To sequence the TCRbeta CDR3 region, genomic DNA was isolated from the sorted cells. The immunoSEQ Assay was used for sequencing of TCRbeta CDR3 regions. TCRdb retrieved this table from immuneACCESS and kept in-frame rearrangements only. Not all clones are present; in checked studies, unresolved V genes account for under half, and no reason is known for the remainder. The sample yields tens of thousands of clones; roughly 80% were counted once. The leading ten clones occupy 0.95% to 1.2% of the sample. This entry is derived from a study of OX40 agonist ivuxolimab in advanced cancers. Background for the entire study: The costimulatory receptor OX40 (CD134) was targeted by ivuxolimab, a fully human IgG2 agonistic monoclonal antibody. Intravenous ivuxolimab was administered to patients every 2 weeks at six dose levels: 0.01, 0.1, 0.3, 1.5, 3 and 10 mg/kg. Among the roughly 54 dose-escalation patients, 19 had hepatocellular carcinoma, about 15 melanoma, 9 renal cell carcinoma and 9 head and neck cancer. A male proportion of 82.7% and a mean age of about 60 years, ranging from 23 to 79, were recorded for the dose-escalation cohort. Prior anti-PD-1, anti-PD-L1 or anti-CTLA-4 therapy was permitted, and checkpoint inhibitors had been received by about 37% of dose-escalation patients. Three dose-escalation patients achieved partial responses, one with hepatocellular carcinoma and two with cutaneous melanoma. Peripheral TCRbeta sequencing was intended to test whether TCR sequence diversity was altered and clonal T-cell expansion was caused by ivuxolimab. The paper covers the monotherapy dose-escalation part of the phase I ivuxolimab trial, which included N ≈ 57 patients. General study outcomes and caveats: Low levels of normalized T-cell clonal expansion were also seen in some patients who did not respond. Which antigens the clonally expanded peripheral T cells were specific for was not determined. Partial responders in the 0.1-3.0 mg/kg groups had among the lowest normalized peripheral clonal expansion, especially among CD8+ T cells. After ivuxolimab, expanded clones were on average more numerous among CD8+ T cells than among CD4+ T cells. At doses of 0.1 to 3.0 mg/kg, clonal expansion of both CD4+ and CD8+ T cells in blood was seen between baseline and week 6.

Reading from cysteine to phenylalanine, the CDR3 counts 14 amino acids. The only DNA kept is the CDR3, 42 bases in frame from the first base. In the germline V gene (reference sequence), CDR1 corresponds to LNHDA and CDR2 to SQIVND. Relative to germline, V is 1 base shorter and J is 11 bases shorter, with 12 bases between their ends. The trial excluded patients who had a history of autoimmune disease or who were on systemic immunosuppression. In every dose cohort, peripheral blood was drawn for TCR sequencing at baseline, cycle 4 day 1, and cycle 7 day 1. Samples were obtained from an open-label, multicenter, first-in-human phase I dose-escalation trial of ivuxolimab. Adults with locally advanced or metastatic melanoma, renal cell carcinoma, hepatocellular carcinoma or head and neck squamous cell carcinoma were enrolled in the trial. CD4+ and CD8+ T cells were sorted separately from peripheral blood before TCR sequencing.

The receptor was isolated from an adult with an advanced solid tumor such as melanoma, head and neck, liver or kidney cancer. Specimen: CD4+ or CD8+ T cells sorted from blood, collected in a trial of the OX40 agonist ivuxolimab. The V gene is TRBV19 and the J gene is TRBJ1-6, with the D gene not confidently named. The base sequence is TGTGCCAGTAGTATAGGCCCGGCCGACACACCCCTCCACTTT. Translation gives CASSIGPADTPLHF.